This passage covers 22 T cell receptor beta chains from one sample sequenced in a study of cytomegalovirus exposure and HLA in healthy donors. Researchers ran the PCR with 60 Vbeta and 13 Jbeta primers. Clones were read by immunoSEQ multiplex PCR, and TCRdb kept only the in-frame ones, dropping some. The table lists a few hundred thousand clones, roughly 80% of them singletons, with about 3.1% in the top ten. The sequenced sample consisted of PBMCs. The receptors were sampled from a man aged 25 to 40 in good health and CMV-seronegative.

The chain joins TRBV2 to TRBJ2-7; 8 bases fit TRBD2. The CDR3 has 15 amino acids. Germline V gene lookup returns CDR1 SNHLY and CDR2 FYNNEI. V trimming: 0 bases; J trimming: 3 bases; junction bases outside the gene matches: 4. The CDR3 bases are TGTGCCAGCAGTGAAGCTGGCGGGGGGATCTACGAGCAGTACTTC. It codes for CASSEAGGGIYEQYF.

The rearrangement links TRBV11-1 to TRBJ2-7; a weak D match, TRBD2 (6 bases). The CDR3 runs to 13 residues. Germline CDR1 reads SGHAT; CDR2 reads FQDESV (reference sequence). V lost 8 bases and J lost 1, with 12 bases in between. The CDR3 DNA reads TGTGCCAGCGGAGGGGTTCCATCCTACGAGCAGTACTTC. Encoded protein: CASGGVPSYEQYF.

The chain recombines TRBV9 with TRBJ2-1; TRBD2 might be the D (5 bases). The CDR3 contains 15 residues. Germline V gene data show CDR1 as SGDLS and CDR2 as YYNGEE. Trimming shortened V by 3 bases and J by 3 bases, and 13 bases separated the two germline ends. CDR3 nucleotides: TGTGCCAGCAGCGCCGACGGGGAATTCTACAATGAGCAGTTCTTC. Protein sequence: CASSADGEFYNEQFF.

This clone came up once. The chain links TRBV2 to TRBJ1-2; 11 bases agree with TRBD1. Germline CDR1 reads SNHLY; CDR2 reads FYNNEI. The CDR3 extends over 16 amino acids. J gave up 8 bases and V 2 bases, and 10 bases lay outside the gene matches. DNA for the CDR3: TGTGCCAGCAGTGAATTGCTCGGACAGGGGGCTCGGGGCTACACCTTC. Protein product: CASSELLGQGARGYTF.

The V and J genes are TRBV2 and TRBJ2-1; 8 bases fit TRBD2. This CDR3 is 16 amino acids long. Germline V gene data show CDR1 as SNHLY and CDR2 as FYNNEI. V trimming: 3 bases; J trimming: 9 bases; junction bases outside the gene matches: 13. The CDR3 DNA is TGTGCCAGCAGTGATTTAGGCGGGGGGCTCACGCCTGAGCAGTTCTTC. Protein product: CASSDLGGGLTPEQFF.

V and J are TRBV7-2 and TRBJ1-2; D remains ambiguous. In germline, CDR1 is SGHTA, CDR2 FQGNSA. The CDR3 covers 13 residues. The V and J ends lost 5 bases and 6 bases respectively, with 13 bases between them. CDR3 amino acids: CASSPKRADGYTF. CDR3 sequence (DNA): TGTGCCAGCAGCCCAAAGCGGGCGGATGGCTACACCTTC. Together with reference TRBV7-2 and TRBJ1-2, the CDR3 gives the full variable domain: GAGVSQSPSNKVTEKGKDVELRCDPISGHTALYWYRQSLGQGLEFLIYFQGNSAPDKSGLPSDRFSAERTGGSVSTLTIQRTQQEDSAVYLCASSPKRADGYTFGSGTRLTVV.

As for this clone: Mismatch with germline at one junction end may stem from a read error. The chain employs TRBV7-8 and TRBJ2-6; 7 nucleotides agree with TRBD1. Germline-derived CDR1 and CDR2 are SGHVS and FQNEAQ. The CDR3 has 14 amino acids. CDR3 residues: CASVDRAGASVLTF. CDR3 bases: TGTGCCAGCGTCGACAGGGCTGGGGCCAGCGTCCTGACTTTC.

The V gene is TRBV19, the J gene TRBJ1-4; 8 nucleotides line up with TRBD1. V shed 5 bases, J shed 0 bases, and the junction held 8 bases outside the gene matches. Germline lookup yields CDR1 LNHDA and CDR2 SQIVND (reference sequence). This CDR3 has 17 residues. The CDR3 region is CASSERTGFATNEKLFF. The CDR3 bases are TGTGCCAGTAGTGAAAGGACAGGGTTCGCAACTAATGAAAAACTGTTTTTT.

The J gene is TRBJ1-5, the V gene TRBV2; 10 positions match TRBD1. The J segment lost 6 bases and the V segment lost 0 bases, leaving 14 bases of the junction unmatched. CDR3 length: 19 residues. Germline V gives CDR1 SNHLY, CDR2 FYNNEI. The CDR3 DNA is TGTGCCAGCAGTGAAGCGCTTCGGACAGGGGGGCGTTCGGGTCAGCCCCAGCATTTT. Amino acid sequence: CASSEALRTGGRSGQPQHF.

The J gene is TRBJ2-2, the V gene TRBV27; TRBD2 aligns across 7 bases. CDR1 MNHEY and CDR2 SMNVEV come from the germline V gene (reference sequence). J gave up 2 bases and V 7 bases, and 13 bases lay outside the gene matches. The CDR3 has 17 amino acids. In DNA form, the CDR3 reads TGTGCCAGCAACGTGGGGGGGTGGTATATCAACACCGGGGAGCTGTTTTTT. It codes for CASNVGGWYINTGELFF.

This chain uses TRBV18 with TRBJ1-1, with D perhaps matching TRBD1 (6 bases). The CDR3 covers 13 residues. Trimming took 7 bases from V and 1 from J, leaving 10 bases between them. The germline V gene encodes CDR1 KGHSH and CDR2 LQKENI. The CDR3 sequence is CASLQGRNTEAFF. The CDR3 DNA is TGTGCCAGCTTACAGGGTCGGAACACTGAAGCTTTCTTT.

The rearrangement uses TRBV6-5 and TRBJ1-1, with TRBD1 as a possible D gene (5 bases). CDR3 size: 15 residues. V lost 0 bases and J lost 7, with 15 bases in between. Germline loops: CDR1 MNHEY, CDR2 SVGAGI. The CDR3 loop is CASSYSSRVAGEAFF. CDR3 DNA sequence: TGTGCCAGCAGTTACTCGAGCAGGGTAGCGGGTGAAGCTTTCTTT.

The J gene is TRBJ1-2, the V gene TRBV19, with TRBD1 matching 10 bases. The CDR3 totals 16 residues. CDR1 is LNHDA and CDR2 is SQIVND in the germline V gene (reference sequence). Unmatched junction bases numbered 11, after V lost 6 bases and J lost 4 bases. Written as DNA, the CDR3 is TGTGCCAGTAGACTCCTCGGGACAGGGGATCTCTATGGCTACACCTTC. Its translation: CASRLLGTGDLYGYTF.

The CDR3 sequence is CASTLAGGRGDTQYF. DNA for the CDR3: TGTGCCAGCACCCTCGCGGGGGGGAGAGGAGATACGCAGTATTTT. V and J are TRBV5-4 and TRBJ2-3; 9 positions match TRBD2. Germline trimming cut 6 bases from V and 5 bases from J; bases unmatched to any gene: 10. The CDR3 covers 15 residues. CDR1 and CDR2 from the germline V gene are SGHNT and YYREEE (reference sequence).

V is TRBV7-9 and J is TRBJ2-5; D gene uncertain. V lost 1 base and J lost 9, with 18 bases in between. There are 15 residues in the CDR3. From germline, CDR1 is SEHNR and CDR2 FQNEAQ (reference sequence). CDR3 nucleotide sequence: TGTGCCAGCAGCTTAGGATTGGTACAGAGTGCCTCCCAGTACTTC. This translates into CASSLGLVQSASQYF.

V gene TRBV5-1 combines with J gene TRBJ2-3; 10 bases are shared with TRBD2. Germline V gives CDR1 SGHRS, CDR2 YFSETQ. This CDR3 has 16 amino acids. The V segment lost 3 bases and the J segment 0 bases; nucleotides outside the gene matches: 4. The CDR3 nucleotides are TGCGCCAGCAGCTATAGCGGGGGGATTAGCACAGATACGCAGTATTTT. Protein product: CASSYSGGISTDTQYF.

This chain links TRBV10-3 with TRBJ1-4; TRBD1 agrees at 10 bases. With V trimmed by 6 bases and J by 5 bases, 12 bases remained unmatched. Germline V lookup: CDR1 ENHRY, CDR2 SYGVKD. This CDR3 has 17 residues. The CDR3 loop is CAIRAEDRQGANEKLFF. As DNA, the CDR3 is TGTGCCATCAGAGCCGAAGACCGACAGGGGGCGAATGAAAAACTGTTTTTT.

V usage is TRBV27 and J usage is TRBJ2-3; D ambiguous. CDR3 length equals 16 residues. V dropped 2 bases and J dropped 2 bases, with 14 bases sitting between them. The germline V gene encodes CDR1 MNHEY and CDR2 SMNVEV (reference sequence). CDR3 nucleotide sequence: TGTGCCAGCAGTTTACGTGCTCCCCAACTCACAGATACGCAGTATTTT. Translated: CASSLRAPQLTDTQYF.

Comments on this clone: This CDR3 is also generated by other DNA sequences in the sample. V and J are TRBV28 and TRBJ2-7; unclear D gene. Germline CDR1 MDHEN, CDR2 SYDVKM. CDR3 size: 11 residues. V lost 4 bases to trimming and J lost 3 bases, with 4 bases between them. This chain's CDR3 is CASSSSYEQYF. CDR3 DNA sequence: TGTGCCAGCAGTTCCAGCTACGAGCAGTACTTC.

This sequence joins TRBV5-4 and TRBJ1-2, with 12 positions matching TRBD1. V trimming: 3 bases; J trimming: 8 bases; junction bases outside the gene matches: 8. Per germline, CDR1 SGHNT and CDR2 YYREEE (reference sequence). The CDR3 spans 15 residues. The CDR3 sequence is CASSSPGQGARGYTF. The DNA of the CDR3 is TGTGCCAGCAGCTCGCCGGGACAGGGGGCGCGGGGCTACACCTTC.

This clone has just one count. The chain recombines TRBV4-1 with TRBJ2-5; TRBD1 aligns across 7 bases. TRBJ2-7 matches the DNA end more closely, so the J call is doubtful. The CDR3 spans 13 residues. Germline CDR1 and CDR2: MGHRA and YSYEKL. In nucleotides, the CDR3 is TGCGCCAGTTCGGACAGGCTCTCCTACGAGCAGTACTTC. This encodes CASSDRLSYEQYF.

This chain joins TRBV10-2 and TRBJ2-3; D remains ambiguous. Trimming removed 2 bases at V and 5 bases at J, with 8 bases between. Germline CDR1 reads WSHSY; CDR2 reads SAAADI. The CDR3 contains 13 residues. The CDR3 protein is CASSELEIDTQYF. The CDR3, as DNA: TGCGCCAGCAGTGAGCTAGAAATAGATACGCAGTATTTT.